Below, 8 T cell receptor beta chains from the same sample are listed, as sequenced in a study of blood T cell repertoires in COVID-19. Here immunoSEQ multiplex PCR was the method, and the copy in TCRdb shows in-frame clones only, minus some. The repertoire has fewer than 250,000 clones, 88% of them found once; the top ten carry about 6.8%. Sequences were obtained from peripheral blood. The receptors come from a woman between 40 and 50 years old who had recovered from COVID-19.

This chain uses TRBV11-2 with TRBJ1-1; TRBD1 matches at 7 bases. Per the germline V gene, CDR1 is SGHAT and CDR2 is FQNNGV. With V trimmed by 5 bases and J by 4 bases, 7 bases remained unmatched. This CDR3 comprises 14 residues. The CDR3 coding sequence is TGTGCCAGCAGCCCAGAGGCAGGGGGCACTGAAGCTTTCTTT. Encoded protein: CASSPEAGGTEAFF. Drawing the rest from reference TRBV11-2 and TRBJ1-1, the complete variable domain is EAGVAQSPRYKIIEKRQSVAFWCNPISGHATLYWYQQILGQGPKLLIQFQNNGVVDDSQLPKDRFSAERLKGVDSTLKIQPAKLEDSAVYLCASSPEAGGTEAFFGQGTRLTVV.

The V and J genes are TRBV20-1 and TRBJ1-1; no reliable D call. The CDR3 has 11 amino acids. Germline V CDR1 and CDR2: DFQATT, SNEGSKA (reference sequence). Deletions cut 4 bases from V and 1 base from J, with 4 bases between. CDR3 protein: CSANKNTEAFF. Written as DNA, the CDR3 is TGCAGTGCTAACAAGAACACTGAAGCTTTCTTT.

This clone was observed a single time. This chain uses TRBV25-1 with TRBJ2-1; 8 bases are shared with TRBD2. The CDR3 has 18 residues. From germline, CDR1 is MGHDK and CDR2 SYGVNS. V lost 1 base and J lost 4; bases outside the gene matches: 12. For the CDR3, the DNA is TGTGCCAGCAGTGAATTCAAGAGGGTACGGGGGGGGTACAATGAGCAGTTCTTC. It yields the protein CASSEFKRVRGGYNEQFF. Drawing the rest from reference TRBV25-1 and TRBJ2-1, the complete variable domain is EADIYQTPRYLVIGTGKKITLECSQTMGHDKMYWYQQDPGMELHLIHYSYGVNSTEKGDLSSESTVSRIRTEHFPLTLESARPSHTSQYLCASSEFKRVRGGYNEQFFGPGTRLTVL.

The chain recombines TRBV7-9 with TRBJ2-7; TRBD1 agrees at 9 bases. The CDR3 has 15 amino acids. From germline, CDR1 is SEHNR and CDR2 FQNEAQ (reference sequence). With 5 bases clipped from V and 3 bases from J, the junction kept 8 bases outside the gene matches. CDR3 loop: CASSQRGTGNYEQYF. CDR3 bases: TGTGCCAGCAGCCAGAGAGGGACAGGGAACTACGAGCAGTACTTC.

The CDR3 DNA follows: TGTGCCAGCAGCTTAGGTGGGCACACTGAAGCTTTCTTT. It specifies CASSLGGHTEAFF. The V gene is TRBV7-9, the J gene TRBJ1-1; D ambiguous. Germline V gene data show CDR1 as SEHNR and CDR2 as FQNEAQ (reference sequence). The CDR3 consists of 13 residues. The V end lost 1 base, the J end lost 3 bases, and 6 bases lay between the germline ends.

In DNA, the CDR3 is TGTGCCAGTAGCGCGGGAGAGATCTACGAGCAGTACTTC. Protein product: CASSAGEIYEQYF. This chain connects TRBV19 to TRBJ2-7; 7 positions agree with TRBD2. The germline V gene encodes CDR1 LNHDA and CDR2 SQIVND (reference sequence). The CDR3 length is 13 residues. J gave up 3 bases and V 6 bases, and 5 bases lay outside the gene matches.

This chain links TRBV12-5 with TRBJ2-4; D perhaps matches TRBD1 (6 bases). Trimming took 7 bases from V and 0 from J, leaving 10 bases between them. This CDR3 comprises 14 residues. Germline V gene sequence: CDR1 LGHNT, CDR2 FRNRAP. The CDR3 sequence: CASATGIAKNIQYF. The CDR3 nucleotides read TGTGCTAGTGCGACAGGAATAGCCAAAAACATTCAGTACTTC.

The V call is TRBV2, the J call TRBJ2-7; 14 positions agree with TRBD2. The CDR3 is 16 amino acids. Germline V CDR1 and CDR2: SNHLY, FYNNEI. The junction had 10 bases not matched to a gene; V was cut back by 7 bases and J by 5 bases. The CDR3 DNA sequence: TGTGCCAGCAACCGAAATGGACTAGCGGGAGGAGACGAGCAGTACTTC. The encoded protein is CASNRNGLAGGDEQYF.